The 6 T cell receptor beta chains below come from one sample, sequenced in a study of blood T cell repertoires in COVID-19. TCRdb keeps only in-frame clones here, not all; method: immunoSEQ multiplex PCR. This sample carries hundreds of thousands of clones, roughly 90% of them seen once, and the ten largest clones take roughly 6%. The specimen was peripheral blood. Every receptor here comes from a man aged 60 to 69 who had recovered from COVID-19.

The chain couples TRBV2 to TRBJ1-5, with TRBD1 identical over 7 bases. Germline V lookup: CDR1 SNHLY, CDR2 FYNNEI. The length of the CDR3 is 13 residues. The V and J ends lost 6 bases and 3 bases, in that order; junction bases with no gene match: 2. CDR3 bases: TGTGCCAGCAGAAGGGGGCCCAATCAGCCCCAGCATTTT. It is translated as CASRRGPNQPQHF.

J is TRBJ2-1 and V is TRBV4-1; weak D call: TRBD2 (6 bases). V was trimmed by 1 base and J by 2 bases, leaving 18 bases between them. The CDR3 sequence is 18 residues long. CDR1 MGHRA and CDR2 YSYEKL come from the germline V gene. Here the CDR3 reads CASSQVPQRAATYNEQFF. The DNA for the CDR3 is TGCGCCAGCAGCCAAGTCCCCCAGCGGGCCGCGACCTACAATGAGCAGTTCTTC.

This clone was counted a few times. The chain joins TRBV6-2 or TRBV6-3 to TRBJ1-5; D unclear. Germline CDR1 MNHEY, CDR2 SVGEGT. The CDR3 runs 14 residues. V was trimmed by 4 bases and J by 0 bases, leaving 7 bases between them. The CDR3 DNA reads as TGTGCCAGCAGTTCCGGAGATAGCAATCAGCCCCAGCATTTT. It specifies CASSSGDSNQPQHF.

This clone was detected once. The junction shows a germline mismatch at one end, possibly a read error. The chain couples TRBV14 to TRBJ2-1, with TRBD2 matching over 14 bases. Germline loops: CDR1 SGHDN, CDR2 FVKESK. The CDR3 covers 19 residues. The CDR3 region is CASRQGTSGGLGTYNEQFF. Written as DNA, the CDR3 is TGTGCCAGCAGACAAGGGACTAGCGGGGGCCTAGGGACCTACAATGAGCAGTTCTTC.

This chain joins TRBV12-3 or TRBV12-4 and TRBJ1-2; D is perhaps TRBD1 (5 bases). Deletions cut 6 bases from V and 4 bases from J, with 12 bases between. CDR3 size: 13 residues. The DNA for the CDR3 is TGTGCCAGCAGATACACAGGTACCTATGGCTACACCTTC. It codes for CASRYTGTYGYTF.

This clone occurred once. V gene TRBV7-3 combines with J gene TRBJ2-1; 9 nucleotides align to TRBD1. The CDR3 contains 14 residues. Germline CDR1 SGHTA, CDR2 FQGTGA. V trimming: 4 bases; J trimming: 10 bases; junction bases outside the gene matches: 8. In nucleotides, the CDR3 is TGTGCCAGCAGCTGGGACAGGGCGGTAGGGGAGCAGTTCTTC. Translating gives CASSWDRAVGEQFF. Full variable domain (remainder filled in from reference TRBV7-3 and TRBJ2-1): GAGVSQTPSNKVTEKGKYVELRCDPISGHTALYWYRQSLGQGPEFLIYFQGTGAADDSGLPNDRFFAVRPEGSVSTLKIQRTERGDSAVYLCASSWDRAVGEQFFGPGTRLTVL.